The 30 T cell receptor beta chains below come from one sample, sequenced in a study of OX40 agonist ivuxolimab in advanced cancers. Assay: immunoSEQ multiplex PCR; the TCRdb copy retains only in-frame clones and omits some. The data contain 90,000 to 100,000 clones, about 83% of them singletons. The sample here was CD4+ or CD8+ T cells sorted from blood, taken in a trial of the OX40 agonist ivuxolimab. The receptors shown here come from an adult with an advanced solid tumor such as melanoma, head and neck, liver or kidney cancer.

The CDR3 protein is CSAISGDEQFF. In nucleotides, the CDR3 is TGCAGTGCGATTTCCGGCGATGAGCAGTTCTTC. The chain links TRBV20-1 to TRBJ2-1; D gene uncertain. The ends were cut back, 6 bases at V and 8 bases at J, with 11 bases in the middle. The CDR3 contains 11 residues. CDR1 and CDR2 (germline): DFQATT, SNEGSKA (reference sequence).

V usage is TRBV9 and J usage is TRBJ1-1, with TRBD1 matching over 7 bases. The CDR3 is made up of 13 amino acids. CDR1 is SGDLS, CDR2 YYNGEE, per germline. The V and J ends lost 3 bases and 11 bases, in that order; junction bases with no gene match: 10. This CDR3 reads CASSDGQEIVAFF. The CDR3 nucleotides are TGTGCCAGCAGCGACGGACAGGAGATTGTGGCTTTCTTT.

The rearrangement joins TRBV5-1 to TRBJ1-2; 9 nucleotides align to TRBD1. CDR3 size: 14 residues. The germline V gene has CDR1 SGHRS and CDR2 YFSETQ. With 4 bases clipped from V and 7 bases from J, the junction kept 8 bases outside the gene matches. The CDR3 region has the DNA TGCGCCAGCAGCCTCGGACAGGGGTCTTTTGGCTACACCTTC. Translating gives CASSLGQGSFGYTF.

The CDR3 region has the DNA TGCGCCAGCAGCCGATCTTTAGCGGGGTCTAGCACAGATACGCAGTATTTT. Protein product: CASSRSLAGSSTDTQYF. The rearrangement uses TRBV4-3 and TRBJ2-3; TRBD2 aligns across 8 bases. The trim removed 4 bases at V and 0 bases at J, leaving 9 bases unmatched. The CDR3 covers 17 residues. Per the germline V gene, CDR1 is LGHNA and CDR2 is YSLEER.

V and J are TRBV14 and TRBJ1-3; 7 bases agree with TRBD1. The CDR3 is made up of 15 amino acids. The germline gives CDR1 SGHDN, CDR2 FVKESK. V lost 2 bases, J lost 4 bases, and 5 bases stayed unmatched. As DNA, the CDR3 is TGTGCCAGCAGCCAATTGGACAGGAAGGGAAACACCATATATTTT. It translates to CASSQLDRKGNTIYF.

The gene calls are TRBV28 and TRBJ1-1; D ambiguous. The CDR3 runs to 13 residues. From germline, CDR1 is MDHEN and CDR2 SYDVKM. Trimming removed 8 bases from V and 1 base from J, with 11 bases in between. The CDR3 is CASSSSPNTEAFF. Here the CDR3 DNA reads TGTGCCAGCTCGTCTTCCCCGAACACTGAAGCTTTCTTT.

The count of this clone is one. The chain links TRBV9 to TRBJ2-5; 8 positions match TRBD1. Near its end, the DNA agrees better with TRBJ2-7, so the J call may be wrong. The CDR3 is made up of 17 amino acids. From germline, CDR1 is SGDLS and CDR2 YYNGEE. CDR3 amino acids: CASSVDLQGATGYEQYF. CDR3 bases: TGTGCCAGCAGCGTAGATTTGCAGGGGGCTACAGGTTACGAGCAGTACTTC.

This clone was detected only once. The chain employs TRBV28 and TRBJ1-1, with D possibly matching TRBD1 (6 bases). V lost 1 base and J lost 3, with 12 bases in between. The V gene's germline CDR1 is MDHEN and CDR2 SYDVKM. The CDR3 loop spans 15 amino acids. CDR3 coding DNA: TGTGCCAGCAGTTTATTGGGGGCAGGGGACACTGAAGCTTTCTTT. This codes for CASSLLGAGDTEAFF.

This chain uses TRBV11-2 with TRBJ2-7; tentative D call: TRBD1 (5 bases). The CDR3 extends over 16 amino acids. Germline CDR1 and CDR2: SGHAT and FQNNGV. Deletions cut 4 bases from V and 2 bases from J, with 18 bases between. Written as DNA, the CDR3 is TGTGCCAGCAGCTCCATTCGGACAAATCACACCTACGAGCAGTACTTC. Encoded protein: CASSSIRTNHTYEQYF.

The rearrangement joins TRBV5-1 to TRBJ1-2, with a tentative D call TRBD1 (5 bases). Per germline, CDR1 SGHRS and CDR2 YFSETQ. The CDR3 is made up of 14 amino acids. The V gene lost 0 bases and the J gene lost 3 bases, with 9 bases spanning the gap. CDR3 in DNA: TGCGCCAGCAGCTTGGTCGAGGGACACTATGGCTACACCTTC. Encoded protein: CASSLVEGHYGYTF.

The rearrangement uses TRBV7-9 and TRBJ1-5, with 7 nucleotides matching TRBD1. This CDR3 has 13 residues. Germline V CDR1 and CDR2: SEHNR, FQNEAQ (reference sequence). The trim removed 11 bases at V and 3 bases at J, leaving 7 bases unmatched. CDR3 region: CASQGVNNQPQHF. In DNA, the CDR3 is TGTGCCTCTCAGGGGGTTAACAATCAGCCCCAGCATTTT.

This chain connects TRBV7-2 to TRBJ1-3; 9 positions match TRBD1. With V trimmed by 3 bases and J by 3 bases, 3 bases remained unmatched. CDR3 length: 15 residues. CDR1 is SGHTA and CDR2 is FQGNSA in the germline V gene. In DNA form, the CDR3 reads TGTGCCAGCAGCTTGGACAGGGGTATTGGAAACACCATATATTTT. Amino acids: CASSLDRGIGNTIYF.

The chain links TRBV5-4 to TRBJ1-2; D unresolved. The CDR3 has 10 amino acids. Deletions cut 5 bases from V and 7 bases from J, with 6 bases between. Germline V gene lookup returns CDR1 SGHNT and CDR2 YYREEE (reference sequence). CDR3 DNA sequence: TGTGCCAGCAGACCCTCTGGCTACACCTTC. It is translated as CASRPSGYTF.

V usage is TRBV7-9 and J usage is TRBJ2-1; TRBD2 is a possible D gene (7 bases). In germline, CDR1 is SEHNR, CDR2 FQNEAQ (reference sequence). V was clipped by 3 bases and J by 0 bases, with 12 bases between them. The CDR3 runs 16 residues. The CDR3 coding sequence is TGTGCCAGCAGCTTGGGGGGGGCCCCCTCCTACAATGAGCAGTTCTTC. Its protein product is CASSLGGAPSYNEQFF.

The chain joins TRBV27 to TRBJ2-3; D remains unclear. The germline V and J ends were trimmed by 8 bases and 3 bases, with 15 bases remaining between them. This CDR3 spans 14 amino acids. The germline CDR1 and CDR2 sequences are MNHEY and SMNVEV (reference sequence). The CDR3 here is CASHRGRFTDTQYF. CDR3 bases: TGTGCCAGCCACCGAGGACGGTTTACAGATACGCAGTATTTT.

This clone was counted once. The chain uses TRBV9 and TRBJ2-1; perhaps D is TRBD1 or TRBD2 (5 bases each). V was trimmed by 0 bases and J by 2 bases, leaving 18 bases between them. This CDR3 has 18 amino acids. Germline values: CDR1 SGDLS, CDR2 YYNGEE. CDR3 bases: TGTGCCAGCAGCGTAGCCTTACGAGTGGGGGAGCCCTACAATGAGCAGTTCTTC. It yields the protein CASSVALRVGEPYNEQFF.

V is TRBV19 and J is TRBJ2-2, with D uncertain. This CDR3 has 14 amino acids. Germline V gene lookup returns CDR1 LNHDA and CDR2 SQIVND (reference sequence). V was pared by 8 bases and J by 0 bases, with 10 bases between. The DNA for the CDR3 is TGTGCCAGTCGAAATCTACCGAACACCGGGGAGCTGTTTTTT. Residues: CASRNLPNTGELFF.

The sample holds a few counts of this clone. The CDR3, as DNA: TGTGCCAGCAGCTTAAGACCGTGGAACACTGAAGCTTTCTTT. It is translated as CASSLRPWNTEAFF. This chain links TRBV7-3 with TRBJ1-1, with D unresolved. The V and J ends lost 1 base and 1 base respectively, with 7 bases between them. Germline V gene lookup returns CDR1 SGHTA and CDR2 FQGTGA. The length of the CDR3 is 14 residues.

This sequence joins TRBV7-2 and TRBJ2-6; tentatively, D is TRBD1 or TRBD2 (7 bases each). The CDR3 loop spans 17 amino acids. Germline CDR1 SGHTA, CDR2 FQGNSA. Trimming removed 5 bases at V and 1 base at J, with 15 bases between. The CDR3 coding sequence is TGTGCCAGCAGCCCCAGGGGGGGGGTATCTGGGGCCAACGTCCTGACTTTC. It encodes CASSPRGGVSGANVLTF.

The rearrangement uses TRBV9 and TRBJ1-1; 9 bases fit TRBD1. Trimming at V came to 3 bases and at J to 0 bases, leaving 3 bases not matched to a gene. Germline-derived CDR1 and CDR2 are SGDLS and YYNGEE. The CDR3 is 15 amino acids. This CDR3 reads CASSATGGMNTEAFF. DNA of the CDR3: TGTGCCAGCAGCGCGACAGGGGGAATGAACACTGAAGCTTTCTTT. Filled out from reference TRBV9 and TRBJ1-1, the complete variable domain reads DSGVTQTPKHLITATGQRVTLRCSPRSGDLSVYWYQQSLDQGLQFLIQYYNGEERAKGNILERFSAQQFPDLHSELNLSSLELGDSALYFCASSATGGMNTEAFFGQGTRLTVV.

The CDR3 DNA reads TGTGCCTCCTCTTCCTTAGGGGGTAACTACAATGAGCAGTTCTTC. Translated: CASSSLGGNYNEQFF. The V and J genes are TRBV6-1 and TRBJ2-1; D perhaps matches TRBD1 (6 bases). The CDR3 is 15 residues long. Per germline, CDR1 MNHNS and CDR2 SASEGT. Trimming took 11 bases from V and 3 from J, leaving 20 bases between them.

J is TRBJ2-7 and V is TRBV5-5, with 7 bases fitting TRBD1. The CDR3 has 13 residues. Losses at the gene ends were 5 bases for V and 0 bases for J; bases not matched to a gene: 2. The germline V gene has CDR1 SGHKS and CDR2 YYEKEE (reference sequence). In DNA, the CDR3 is TGTGCCAGCAGTTCAGGGGGCTCCTACGAGCAGTACTTC. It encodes CASSSGGSYEQYF.

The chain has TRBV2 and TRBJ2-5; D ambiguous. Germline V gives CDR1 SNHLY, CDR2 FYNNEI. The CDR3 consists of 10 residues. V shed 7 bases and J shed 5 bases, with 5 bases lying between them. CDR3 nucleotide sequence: TGTGCCAGCAACTGGGAGACCCAGTACTTC. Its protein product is CASNWETQYF.

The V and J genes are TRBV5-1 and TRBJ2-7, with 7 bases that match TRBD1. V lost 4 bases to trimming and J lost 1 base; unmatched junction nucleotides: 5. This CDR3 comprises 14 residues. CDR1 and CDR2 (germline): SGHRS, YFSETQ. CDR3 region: CASSLQTGSYEQYF. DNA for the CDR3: TGCGCCAGCAGCCTCCAGACAGGGTCCTACGAGCAGTACTTC.

The CDR3 loop is CASARTRGQETQYF. The CDR3 DNA sequence: TGTGCCAGCGCCCGCACCCGGGGCCAAGAGACCCAGTACTTC. This chain links TRBV18 with TRBJ2-5; possible D gene TRBD2, 5 bases. Germline V lookup: CDR1 KGHSH, CDR2 LQKENI. The ends were cut back, 8 bases at V and 1 base at J, with 14 bases in the middle. The CDR3 is 14 amino acids.

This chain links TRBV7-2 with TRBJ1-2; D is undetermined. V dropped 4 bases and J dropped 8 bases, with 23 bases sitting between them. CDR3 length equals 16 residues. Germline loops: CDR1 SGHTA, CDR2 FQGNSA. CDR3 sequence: CASSSDLGRGKGGYTF. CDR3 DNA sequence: TGTGCCAGCAGCTCCGATCTAGGGCGGGGAAAGGGCGGCTACACCTTC.

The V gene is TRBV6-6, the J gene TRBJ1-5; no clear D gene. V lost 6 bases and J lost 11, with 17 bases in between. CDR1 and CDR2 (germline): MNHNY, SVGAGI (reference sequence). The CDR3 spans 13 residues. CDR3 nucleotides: TGTGCCAGCAGGAGTCCGGATCCCCCGACCCAGCATTTT. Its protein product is CASRSPDPPTQHF.

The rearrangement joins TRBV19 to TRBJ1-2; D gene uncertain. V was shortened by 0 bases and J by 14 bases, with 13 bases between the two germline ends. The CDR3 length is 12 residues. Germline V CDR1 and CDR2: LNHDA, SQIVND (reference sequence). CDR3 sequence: CASSIDRWELTF. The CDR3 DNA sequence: TGTGCCAGTAGTATAGATAGGTGGGAGTTGACCTTC. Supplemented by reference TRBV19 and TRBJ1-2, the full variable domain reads DGGITQSPKYLFRKEGQNVTLSCEQNLNHDAMYWYRQDPGQGLRLIYYSQIVNDFQKGDIAEGYSVSREKKESFPLTVTSAQKNPTAFYLCASSIDRWELTFGSGTRLTVV.

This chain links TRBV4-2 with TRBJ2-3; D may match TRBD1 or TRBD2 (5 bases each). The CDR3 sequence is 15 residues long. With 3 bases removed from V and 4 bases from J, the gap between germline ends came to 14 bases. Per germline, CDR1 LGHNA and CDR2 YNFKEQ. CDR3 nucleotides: TGTGCCAGCAGCCAGGACGGGGCGGGCGCAGATACGCAGTATTTT. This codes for CASSQDGAGADTQYF.

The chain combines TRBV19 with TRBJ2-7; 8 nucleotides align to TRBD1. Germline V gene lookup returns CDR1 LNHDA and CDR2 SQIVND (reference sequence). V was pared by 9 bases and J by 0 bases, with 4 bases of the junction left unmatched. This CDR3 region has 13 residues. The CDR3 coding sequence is TGTGCCAGCAGACAGGGGACCTCCTACGAGCAGTACTTC. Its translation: CASRQGTSYEQYF.